These 8 T cell receptor beta chains were all obtained from the same sample, sequenced in a study of glioma-infiltrating T cells. Using RNA template, CDR3s of TCR alpha and beta were amplified with iRepertoire arm-PCR. TCRdb reprocessed the multiplex PCR reads via MiXCR and lists one record per CDR3 protein. The table has a few hundred thousand distinct CDR3 sequences, roughly two fifths seen once; the top ten hold approximately 12%. The source material was glioma tissue, nonneoplastic brain tissue, or PBMCs (not recorded which). The receptors stem from a human donor with low-grade glioma or glioblastoma, undergoing nonglioma brain surgery, or in good health (not recorded which).

The chain recombines TRBV10-3 with TRBJ2-1; D is ambiguous. Germline V gives CDR1 ENHRY, CDR2 SYGVKD. This CDR3 is 11 amino acids long. Trimming stripped 5 bases from V and 6 bases from J, with 5 bases between. This CDR3 is CAISPGNEQFF. The CDR3 DNA is TGTGCCATCAGTCCCGGCAATGAGCAGTTCTTC.

The V call is TRBV7-2, the J call TRBJ2-1; D not resolved. With 3 bases removed from V and 10 bases from J, the gap between germline ends came to 13 bases. The CDR3 length is 13 residues. From germline, CDR1 is SGHTA and CDR2 FQGNSA. The CDR3 spells CASSLRTVLEQFF. Here the CDR3 DNA reads TGTGCCAGCAGCTTGCGGACGGTTCTCGAGCAGTTCTTC. The full variable domain, its missing parts supplied by reference TRBV7-2 and TRBJ2-1, is GAGVSQSPSNKVTEKGKDVELRCDPISGHTALYWYRQSLGQGLEFLIYFQGNSAPDKSGLPSDRFSAERTGGSVSTLTIQRTQQEDSAVYLCASSLRTVLEQFFGPGTRLTVL.

The chain uses TRBV28 and TRBJ1-5; 8 bases fit TRBD1. CDR1 is MDHEN and CDR2 is SYDVKM in the germline V gene. V gave up 5 bases and J gave up 12 bases; unmatched junction bases: 9. The CDR3 is 13 amino acids. The CDR3 DNA reads TGTGCCAGCAGTGTAACGACAGGGGCAGACCAGCATTTT. Encoded protein: CASSVTTGADQHF.

This clonotype occurred once. The V gene is TRBV5-4, the J gene TRBJ2-1, with 8 bases lining up with TRBD2. V was clipped by 4 bases and J by 3 bases; unmatched bases: 15. Germline V gene data show CDR1 as SGHNT and CDR2 as YYREEE (reference sequence). The CDR3 has 18 amino acids. The CDR3 coding sequence is TGTGCCAGCAGCGCAACCGGGAGGGGAGGGCCAATCTACAATGAGCAGTTCTTC. Amino acid sequence: CASSATGRGGPIYNEQFF.

This clonotype has a single count. The chain recombines TRBV24-1 with TRBJ2-6; 7 bases match TRBD1. With 3 bases clipped from V and 19 bases from J, the junction kept 11 bases outside the gene matches. Germline lookup yields CDR1 KGHDR and CDR2 SFDVKD. The CDR3 runs 13 residues. The CDR3 nucleotides read TGTGCCACCAGTGATCCTGGAGACAGGGATGTCACTTTC. It translates to CATSDPGDRDVTF.

V and J are TRBV28 and TRBJ1-1; a possible D gene is TRBD1 (5 bases). V was clipped by 5 bases and J by 4 bases, with 17 bases between them. The CDR3 totals 15 residues. The germline gives CDR1 MDHEN, CDR2 SYDVKM. This CDR3 reads CASSGAGGPVTEAFF. CDR3 DNA sequence: TGTGCCAGCAGTGGGGCCGGGGGACCTGTCACTGAAGCTTTCTTT.

The gene calls are TRBV29-1 and TRBJ1-2, with 8 bases that match TRBD1. Losses at the gene ends were 6 bases for V and 4 bases for J; bases not matched to a gene: 7. The CDR3 contains 13 residues. Per the germline V gene, CDR1 is SQVTM and CDR2 is ANQGSEA. The CDR3 bases are TGCAGCGTCATTACCGGGACAGGCTATGGCTACACCTTC. It codes for CSVITGTGYGYTF.

This clonotype was seen once. The gene calls are TRBV4-2 and TRBJ1-5; D might be TRBD1 (5 bases). The CDR3 runs 15 residues. The V and J ends lost 4 bases and 0 bases respectively, with 10 bases between them. CDR1 and CDR2 from the germline V gene are LGHNA and YNFKEQ. CDR3 amino acids: CASSRDALSNQPQHF. The CDR3 nucleotides are TGTGCCAGCAGCCGGGACGCCCTTAGCAATCAGCCCCAGCATTTT.